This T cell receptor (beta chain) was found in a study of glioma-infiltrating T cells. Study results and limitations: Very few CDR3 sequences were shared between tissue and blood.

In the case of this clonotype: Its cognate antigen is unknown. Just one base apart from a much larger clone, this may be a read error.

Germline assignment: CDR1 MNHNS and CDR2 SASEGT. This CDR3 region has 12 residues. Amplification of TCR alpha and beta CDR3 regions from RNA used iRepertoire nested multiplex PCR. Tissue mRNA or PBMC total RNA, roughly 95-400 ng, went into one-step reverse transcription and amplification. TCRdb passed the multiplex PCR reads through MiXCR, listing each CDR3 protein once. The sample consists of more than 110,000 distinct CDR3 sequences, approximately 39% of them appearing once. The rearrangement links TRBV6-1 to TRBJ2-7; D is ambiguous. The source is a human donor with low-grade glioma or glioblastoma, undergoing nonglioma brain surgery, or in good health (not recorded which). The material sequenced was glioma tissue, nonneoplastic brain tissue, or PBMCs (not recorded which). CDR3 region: CASSGSSHEQYF. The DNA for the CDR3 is TGTGCCAGCAGTGGGAGCTCCCACGAGCAGTACTTC.